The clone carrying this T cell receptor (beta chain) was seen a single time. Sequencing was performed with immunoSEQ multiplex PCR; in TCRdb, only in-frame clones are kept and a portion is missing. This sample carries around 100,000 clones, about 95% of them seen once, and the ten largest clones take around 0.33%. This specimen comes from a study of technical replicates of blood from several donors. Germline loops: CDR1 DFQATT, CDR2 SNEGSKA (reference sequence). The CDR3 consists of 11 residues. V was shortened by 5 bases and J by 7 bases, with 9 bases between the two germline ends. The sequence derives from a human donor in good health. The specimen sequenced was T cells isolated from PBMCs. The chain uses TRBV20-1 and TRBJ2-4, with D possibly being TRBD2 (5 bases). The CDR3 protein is CSAPSLNIQYF. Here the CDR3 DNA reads TGCAGTGCTCCTAGCTTGAACATTCAGTACTTC.